The clone carrying this T cell receptor (beta chain) came up a few times. Its matching antigen is unknown. This record belongs to a study of graft-versus-host responses after intestinal transplantation. Study-level background: As for transplant type, recipients had multivisceral, liver-intestinal, or isolated intestinal grafts. Every recipient had anti-thymocyte globulin induction and two to three years of tacrolimus plus steroids.

V was cut by 2 bases and J by 3 bases, with 10 bases left in between. This CDR3 contains 14 residues. Germline CDR1 reads SGHTA; CDR2 reads FQGNSA. The assay was immunoSEQ multiplex PCR, and TCRdb's table has in-frame clones only and misses some. The sample consists of 30,000 to 50,000 clones, roughly 96% of them appearing once. Material: unstimulated CD8+ T cells sorted from spleen or lymph node cells, obtained before transplant. The J gene is TRBJ1-1, the V gene TRBV7-2; TRBD1 is a possible D gene (5 bases). The sequence came from a human donor who was the organ donor for an intestinal transplant. The CDR3 nucleotides read TGTGCCAGCAGCTTACACGGGGCCGACACTGAAGCTTTCTTT. It encodes CASSLHGADTEAFF.